The source of this TCR beta chain is a study of early T cells in non-severe SARS-CoV-2 infection. TCRdb passed the 5' RACE reads through MiXCR, listing each CDR3 protein once. The sample has tens of thousands of distinct CDR3 sequences, 14% seen once; the top ten hold about 6%. The CDR3 spans 15 residues. CDR1 is LGHNA, CDR2 YSLEER, per germline. The V and J ends lost 1 base and 7 bases, in that order; junction bases with no gene match: 6. Sequencing was carried out using whole blood. The V call is TRBV4-3, the J call TRBJ1-1; the match to TRBD1 covers 10 bases. The receptor was isolated from an adult who was a healthcare worker with PCR-confirmed SARS-CoV-2 infection or an uninfected control (not recorded which). In nucleotides, the CDR3 is TGCGCCAGCAGCCAAGGTCCGGGACAGGGGCGTGAAGCTTTCTTT. This sequence encodes CASSQGPGQGREAFF.